The rows below give T cell receptor beta chains drawn from one sample of a study of beta chain features in type 1 diabetes. The assay was immunoSEQ multiplex PCR, and TCRdb's table has in-frame clones only and misses some. The sample includes more than 250,000 clones, just over 20% of them seen just once. Material for sequencing was naive CD4+ T cells from blood. These receptors all come from a woman aged 40-49 years with type 1 diabetes. Each CDR3 is given with its conserved first and last residue. The D gene is left open where the match is weak. Part of the rows lack a size; the others show once, few, many or a class for expanded clones.

J	D	size	V	CDR3	DNA
TRBJ1-5	TRBD1	few	TRBV18	CASSPGTGSNQPQHF	TGTGCCAGCTCACCCGGGACAGGGAGCAATCAGCCCCAGCATTTT
TRBJ2-7	-	-	TRBV29-1	CSVTPSPEVIGGRFGSYEQYF	TGCAGCGTTACGCCATCCCCGGAGGTGATCGGGGGAAGGTTTGGCTCCTACGAGCAGTACTTC
TRBJ2-2	-	few	TRBV11-1	CASSLPSNTGELFF	TGTGCCAGCAGCTTACCGAGTAACACCGGGGAGCTGTTTTTT
TRBJ2-3	-	-	TRBV19	CASSTGHSTDTQYF	TGTGCCAGTAGTACCGGACACAGCACAGATACGCAGTATTTT
TRBJ2-6	-	-	TRBV19	CASSPLSGANVLTF	TGTGCCAGTAGTCCTTTATCTGGGGCCAACGTCCTGACTTTC
TRBJ2-5	-	-	TRBV7-2	CASSSGLIETQYF	TGTGCCAGCAGCTCAGGCCTTATAGAGACCCAGTACTTC
TRBJ2-3	TRBD2	few	TRBV6-5	CASSGGLAADTQYF	TGTGCCAGCAGCGGTGGACTAGCCGCAGATACGCAGTATTTT
TRBJ2-5	TRBD1	once	TRBV15	CATSREGTGQQETQYF	TGTGCCACCAGCAGAGAGGGGACAGGGCAACAAGAGACCCAGTACTTC
TRBJ2-5	-	few	TRBV18	CASSPLTSWVQETQYF	TGTGCCAGCTCACCACTAACTAGTTGGGTTCAGGAGACCCAGTACTTC
TRBJ2-2	TRBD1	-	TRBV6-6	CASRPPGQANTGELFF	TGTGCCAGCAGACCTCCGGGACAGGCGAACACCGGGGAGCTGTTTTTT
TRBJ1-1	-	few	TRBV29-1	CSVENRENTEAFF	TGCAGCGTTGAAAACAGGGAAAACACTGAAGCTTTCTTT
TRBJ2-1	TRBD2	-	TRBV6-5	CASSYWGEGYNEQFF	TGTGCCAGCAGTTACTGGGGGGAGGGCTACAATGAGCAGTTCTTC
TRBJ1-1	-	-	TRBV7-2	CASSLAPGVFF	TGTGCCAGCAGCTTAGCGCCGGGGGTTTTCTTT
TRBJ2-4	-	few	TRBV7-9	CASSLTEGKNIQYF	TGTGCCAGCAGCTTAACCGAGGGAAAAAACATTCAGTACTTC